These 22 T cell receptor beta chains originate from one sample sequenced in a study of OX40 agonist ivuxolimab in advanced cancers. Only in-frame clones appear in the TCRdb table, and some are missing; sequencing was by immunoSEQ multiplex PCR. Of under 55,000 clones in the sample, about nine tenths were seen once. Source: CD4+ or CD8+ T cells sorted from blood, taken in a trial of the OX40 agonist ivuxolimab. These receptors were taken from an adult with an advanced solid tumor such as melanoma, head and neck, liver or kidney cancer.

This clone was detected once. The CDR3 sequence is CASSIGDLQYEQYF. CDR3 nucleotides: TGTGCCAGTAGTATAGGGGATCTCCAATACGAGCAGTACTTC. The chain combines TRBV19 with TRBJ2-7; D is ambiguous. The germline V gene encodes CDR1 LNHDA and CDR2 SQIVND (reference sequence). The CDR3 length is 14 residues. V was trimmed by 1 base and J by 4 bases, leaving 11 bases between them.

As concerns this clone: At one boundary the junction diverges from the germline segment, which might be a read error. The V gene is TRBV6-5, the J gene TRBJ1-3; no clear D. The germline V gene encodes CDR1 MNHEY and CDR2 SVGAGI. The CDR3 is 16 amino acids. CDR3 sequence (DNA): TGTGCCAGCAGTTACTCACAAGCATACTCTGGAAACTCCATATATTTT. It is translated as CASSYSQAYSGNSIYF.

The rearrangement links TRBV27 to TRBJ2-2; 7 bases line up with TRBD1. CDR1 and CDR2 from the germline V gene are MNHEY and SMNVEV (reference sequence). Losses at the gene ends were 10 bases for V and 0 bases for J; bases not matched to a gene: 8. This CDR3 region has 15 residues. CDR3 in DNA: TGTGCCACGAAAACAGGGGTTGCGAACACCGGGGAGCTGTTTTTT. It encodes CATKTGVANTGELFF.

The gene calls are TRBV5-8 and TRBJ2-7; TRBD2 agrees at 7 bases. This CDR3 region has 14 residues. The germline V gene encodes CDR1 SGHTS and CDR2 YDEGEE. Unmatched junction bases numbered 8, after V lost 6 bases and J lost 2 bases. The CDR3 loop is CASTKSGVPYEQYF. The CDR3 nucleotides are TGTGCCAGCACCAAAAGCGGGGTTCCCTACGAGCAGTACTTC.

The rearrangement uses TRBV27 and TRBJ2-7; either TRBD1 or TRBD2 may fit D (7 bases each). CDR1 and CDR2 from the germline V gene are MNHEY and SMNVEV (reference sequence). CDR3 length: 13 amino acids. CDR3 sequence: CVSGGGRIYEQYF. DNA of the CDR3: TGTGTCTCAGGGGGGGGTAGGATCTACGAGCAGTACTTC.

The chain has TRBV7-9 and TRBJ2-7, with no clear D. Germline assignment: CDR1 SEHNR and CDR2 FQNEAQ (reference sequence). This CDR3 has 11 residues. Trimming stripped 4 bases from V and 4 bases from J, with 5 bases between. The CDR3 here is CASSSLYEQYF. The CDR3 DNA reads TGTGCCAGCAGCTCGCTATACGAGCAGTACTTC.

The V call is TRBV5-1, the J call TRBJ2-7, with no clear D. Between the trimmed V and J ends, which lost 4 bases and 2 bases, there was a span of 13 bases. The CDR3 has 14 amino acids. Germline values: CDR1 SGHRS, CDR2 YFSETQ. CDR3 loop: CASSPRRTTYEQYF. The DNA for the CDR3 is TGCGCCAGCAGCCCCCGCCGCACCACCTACGAGCAGTACTTC.

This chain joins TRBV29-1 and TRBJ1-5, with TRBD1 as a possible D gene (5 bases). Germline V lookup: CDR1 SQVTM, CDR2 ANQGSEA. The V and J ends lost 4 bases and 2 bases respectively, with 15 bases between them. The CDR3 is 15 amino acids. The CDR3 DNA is TGCAGCGTTGTCTTGATAGGGACGGGCAATCAGCCCCAGCATTTT. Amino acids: CSVVLIGTGNQPQHF.

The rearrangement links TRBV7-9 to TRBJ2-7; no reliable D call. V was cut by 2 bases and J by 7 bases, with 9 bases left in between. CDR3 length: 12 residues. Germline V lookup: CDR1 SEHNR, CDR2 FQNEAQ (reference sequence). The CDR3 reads CASSLSSGEQYF. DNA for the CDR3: TGTGCCAGCAGCTTATCGTCGGGTGAGCAGTACTTC.

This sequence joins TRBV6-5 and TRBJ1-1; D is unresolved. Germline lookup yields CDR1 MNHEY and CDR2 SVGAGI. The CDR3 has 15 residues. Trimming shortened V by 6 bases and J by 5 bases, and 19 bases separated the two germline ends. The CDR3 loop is CASRVEGTSRTEAFF. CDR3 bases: TGTGCCAGCAGAGTGGAAGGTACGAGTCGAACTGAAGCTTTCTTT.

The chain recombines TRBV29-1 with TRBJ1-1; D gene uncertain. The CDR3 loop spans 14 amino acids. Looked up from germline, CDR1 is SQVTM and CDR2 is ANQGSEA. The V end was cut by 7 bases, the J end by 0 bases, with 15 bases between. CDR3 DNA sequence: TGCAGCGCGCTAGGCAGCAGCATGAACACTGAAGCTTTCTTT. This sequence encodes CSALGSSMNTEAFF.

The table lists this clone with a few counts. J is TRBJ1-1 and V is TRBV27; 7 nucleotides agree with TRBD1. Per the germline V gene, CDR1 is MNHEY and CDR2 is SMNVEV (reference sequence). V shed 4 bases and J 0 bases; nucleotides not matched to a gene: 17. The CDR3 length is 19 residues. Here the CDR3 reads CASSSLQGGGTDMNTEAFF. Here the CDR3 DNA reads TGTGCCAGCAGTTCGCTCCAGGGGGGAGGAACCGATATGAACACTGAAGCTTTCTTT.

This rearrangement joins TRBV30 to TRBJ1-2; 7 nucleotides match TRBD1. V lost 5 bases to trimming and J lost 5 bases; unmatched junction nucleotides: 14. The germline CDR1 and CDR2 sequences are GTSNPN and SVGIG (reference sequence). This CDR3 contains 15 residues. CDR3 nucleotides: TGTGCCTGGTCGGAAGCTGGACAGGTGCGATATGGCTACACCTTC. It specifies CAWSEAGQVRYGYTF. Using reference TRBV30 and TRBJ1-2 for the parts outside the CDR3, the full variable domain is SQTIHQWPATLVQPVGSPLSLECTVEGTSNPNLYWYRQAAGRGLQLLFYSVGIGQISSEVPQNLSASRPQDRQFILSSKKLLLSDSGFYLCAWSEAGQVRYGYTFGSGTRLTVV.

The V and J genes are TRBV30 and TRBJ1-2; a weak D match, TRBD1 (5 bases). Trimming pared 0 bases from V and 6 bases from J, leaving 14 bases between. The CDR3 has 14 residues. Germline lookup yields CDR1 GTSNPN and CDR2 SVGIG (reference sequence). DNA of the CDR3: TGTGCCTGGAGTGTACCTGGAGGGGAGCATGGCTACACCTTC. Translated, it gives CAWSVPGGEHGYTF.

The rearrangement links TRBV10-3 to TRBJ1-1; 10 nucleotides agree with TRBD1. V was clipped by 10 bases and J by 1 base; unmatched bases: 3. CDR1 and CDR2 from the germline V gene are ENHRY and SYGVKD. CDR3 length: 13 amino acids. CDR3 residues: CATRQGANTEAFF. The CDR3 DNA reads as TGTGCCACGCGACAGGGGGCGAACACTGAAGCTTTCTTT.

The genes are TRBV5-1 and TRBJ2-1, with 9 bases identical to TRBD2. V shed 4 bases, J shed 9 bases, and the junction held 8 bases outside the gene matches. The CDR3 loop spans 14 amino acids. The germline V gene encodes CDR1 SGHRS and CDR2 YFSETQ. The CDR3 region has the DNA TGCGCCAGCAGCAATGGCGGGGGGGCTTTTGAGCAGTTCTTC. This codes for CASSNGGGAFEQFF.

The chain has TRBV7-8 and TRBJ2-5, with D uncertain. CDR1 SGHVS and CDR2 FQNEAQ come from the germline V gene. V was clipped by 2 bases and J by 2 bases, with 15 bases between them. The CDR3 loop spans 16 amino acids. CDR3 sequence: CASSLWASKEQETQYF. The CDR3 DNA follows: TGTGCCAGCAGCTTATGGGCCTCTAAGGAACAAGAGACCCAGTACTTC.

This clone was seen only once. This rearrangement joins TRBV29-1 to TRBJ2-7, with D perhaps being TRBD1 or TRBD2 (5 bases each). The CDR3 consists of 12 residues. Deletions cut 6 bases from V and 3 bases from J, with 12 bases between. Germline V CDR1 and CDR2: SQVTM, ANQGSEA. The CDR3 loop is CSVGEGYYEQYF. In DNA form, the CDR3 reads TGCAGCGTCGGTGAGGGGTACTACGAGCAGTACTTC.

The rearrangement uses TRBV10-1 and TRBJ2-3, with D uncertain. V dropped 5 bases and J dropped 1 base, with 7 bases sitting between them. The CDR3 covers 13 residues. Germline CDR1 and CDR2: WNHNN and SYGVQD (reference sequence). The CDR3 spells CASSFLGTDTQYF. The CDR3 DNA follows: TGCGCCAGCAGTTTTCTCGGCACAGATACGCAGTATTTT.

The CDR3: CASSLSQRGAGGELFF. The CDR3 nucleotides read TGTGCCAGCAGCTTATCTCAAAGGGGGGCCGGCGGGGAGCTGTTTTTT. The rearrangement joins TRBV7-6 to TRBJ2-2, with D possibly being TRBD1 or TRBD2 (6 bases each). The ends were cut back, 2 bases at V and 7 bases at J, with 17 bases in the middle. The CDR3 sequence is 16 residues long. From germline, CDR1 is SGHVS and CDR2 FNYEAQ.

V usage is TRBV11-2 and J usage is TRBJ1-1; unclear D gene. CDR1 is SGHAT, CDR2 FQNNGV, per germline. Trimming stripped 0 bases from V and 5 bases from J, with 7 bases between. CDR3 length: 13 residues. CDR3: CASSLERVTEAFF. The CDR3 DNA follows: TGTGCCAGCAGCTTAGAAAGGGTAACTGAAGCTTTCTTT.

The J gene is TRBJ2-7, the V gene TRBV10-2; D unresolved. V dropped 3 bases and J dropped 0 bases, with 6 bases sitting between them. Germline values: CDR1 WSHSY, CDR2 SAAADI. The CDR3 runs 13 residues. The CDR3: CASSDPPSYEQYF. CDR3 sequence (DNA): TGCGCCAGCAGTGACCCCCCCTCCTACGAGCAGTACTTC.